This T cell receptor (beta chain) is from a study of blood T cell repertoires in COVID-19. Study as a whole: Sources were T cells, B-cell-depleted T cells, or PBMCs; the material itself was cDNA or gDNA.

With V trimmed by 3 bases and J by 6 bases, 2 bases remained unmatched. The CDR3 has 15 amino acids. Germline V gene lookup returns CDR1 LNHNV and CDR2 YYDKDF (reference sequence). Only in-frame clones appear in the TCRdb table, and some are missing; sequencing was by immunoSEQ multiplex PCR. The table lists more than 95,000 clones, just under 85% of them singletons. Source material: peripheral blood. The chain employs TRBV15 and TRBJ2-1; 13 nucleotides align to TRBD2. The TCR was taken from a man between 65 and 85 years old with active or convalescent COVID-19. CDR3 nucleotide sequence: TGTGCCACCAGCAGTGGACTAGCGGGGGTCAATGAGCAGTTCTTC. Residues: CATSSGLAGVNEQFF.